The present TCR beta chain was sequenced within a study of T cells in Graves' hyperthyroidism and ophthalmopathy. Trimming removed 1 base from V and 7 bases from J, with 11 bases in between. This CDR3 spans 14 amino acids. Germline V lookup: CDR1 LNHNV, CDR2 YYDKDF (reference sequence). This clonotype was observed many times. Amplified TCR beta CDR3 regions came from RNA transcripts. TCR CDR3 regions were first amplified by RT-PCR with HTBI primers. TCRdb ran MiXCR on the multiplex PCR reads and lists one entry per CDR3 protein. This table holds hundreds of thousands of distinct CDR3 sequences, 13% to 15% found once.

The sequencing input was blood. The rearrangement links TRBV15 to TRBJ1-5; no definite D call. This TCR was recovered from a woman aged 60-75 years with Graves' ophthalmopathy. CDR3 region: CATSRGRVRQPQHF. The CDR3 DNA reads TGTGCCACCAGCAGAGGTAGGGTTCGACAGCCCCAGCATTTT.